Sequencing of this TCR beta chain was carried out in a study of T cell repertoires in cytomegalovirus infection. In the study overall: Public signatures in TCR beta pointed to CMV infection and matching HLA type.

This clonotype was observed many times. Its cognate antigen is unknown. One entry per CDR3 protein results from TCRdb running MiXCR on the reads. The repertoire consists of 310,000 or so distinct CDR3 sequences, with roughly 25% occurring once and the leading ten covering about an eighth. CDR3 length equals 16 residues. Germline values: CDR1 SGHTA, CDR2 FQGNSA. V was trimmed by 1 base and J by 1 base, leaving 8 bases between them. The clonotype was recovered from a human donor in good health (CMV status not recorded). Some clones in this sample may be carry-over from other donors' samples. This sequence joins TRBV7-2 and TRBJ1-6, with D hard to call. Sequencing was performed on cultured PBMCs, taken from culture after CMV antigen stimulation. CDR3 amino acids: CASSLEWGSYNSPLHF. The CDR3 DNA sequence: TGTGCCAGCAGCTTAGAATGGGGATCCTATAATTCACCCCTCCACTTT. Full variable domain (outside the CDR3, taken from reference TRBV7-2 and TRBJ1-6): GAGVSQSPSNKVTEKGKDVELRCDPISGHTALYWYRQSLGQGLEFLIYFQGNSAPDKSGLPSDRFSAERTGGSVSTLTIQRTQQEDSAVYLCASSLEWGSYNSPLHFGNGTRLTVT.